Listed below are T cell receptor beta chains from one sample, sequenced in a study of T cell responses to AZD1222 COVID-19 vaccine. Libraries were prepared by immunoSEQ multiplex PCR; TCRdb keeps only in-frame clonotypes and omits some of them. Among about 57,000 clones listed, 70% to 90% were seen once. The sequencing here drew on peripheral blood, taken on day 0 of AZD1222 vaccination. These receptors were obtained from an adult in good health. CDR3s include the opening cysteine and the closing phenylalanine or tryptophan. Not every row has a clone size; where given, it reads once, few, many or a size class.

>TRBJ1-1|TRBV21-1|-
CASSTRLGQSTEAFF
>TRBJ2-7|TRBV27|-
CASSFSGTGAPGRPYEQYF
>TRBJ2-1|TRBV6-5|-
CASSKLDNHYNEQFF
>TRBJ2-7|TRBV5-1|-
CASSPGTSGAEQYF
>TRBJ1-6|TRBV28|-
CASSVGLAGSPLHF
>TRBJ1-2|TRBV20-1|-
CSARENYGYTF
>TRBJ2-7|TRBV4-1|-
CASGRIGQDREQYF
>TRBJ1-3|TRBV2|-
CASSEEGVSGNTIYF
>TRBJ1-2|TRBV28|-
CASSDFQSVGGYTF
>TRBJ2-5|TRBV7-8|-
CASRKRLAGGRGSETQYF
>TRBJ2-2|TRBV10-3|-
CAISGLELTNTGELFF
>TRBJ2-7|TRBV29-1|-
CSVAWTEGVGQYF
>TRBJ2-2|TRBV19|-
CASNNRVNGELFF
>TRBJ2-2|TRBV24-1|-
CATSATGTGGTGELFF
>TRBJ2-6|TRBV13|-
CASSRQGIGSGANVLTF
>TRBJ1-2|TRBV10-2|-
CASSESYRTAYGYTF
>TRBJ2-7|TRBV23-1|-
CASSPKDRVMEQYF
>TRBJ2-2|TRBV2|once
CASSRLGDGDGELFF
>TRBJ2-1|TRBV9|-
CASSVGNPLTNEQFF
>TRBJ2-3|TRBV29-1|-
CSVSQGDLLDTQYF
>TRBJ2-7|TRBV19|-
CASSPSGSGAYEQYF
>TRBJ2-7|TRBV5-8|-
CASSGMRTGSSYEQYF
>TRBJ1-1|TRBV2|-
CASNYGGYPSHEAFF
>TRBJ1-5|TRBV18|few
CASSPPSGNRNQPQHF
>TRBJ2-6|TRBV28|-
CASGRYASGANVLTF
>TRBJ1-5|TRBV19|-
CASSISPPGFHQPQHF
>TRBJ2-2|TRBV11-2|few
CASSSRATGELFF
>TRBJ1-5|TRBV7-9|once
CASSFGDQPQHF
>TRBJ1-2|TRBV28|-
CASSFDRETGYTF
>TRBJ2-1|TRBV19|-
CASSTQGAGGNEQFF
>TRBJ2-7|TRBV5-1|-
CASSLSVGYSYEQYF
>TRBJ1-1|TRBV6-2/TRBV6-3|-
CASSYPRDRAGNTEAFF
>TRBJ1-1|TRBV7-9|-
CASSFPRQGPTEAFF
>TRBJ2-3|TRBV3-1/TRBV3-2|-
CASSLSSGRTQYF
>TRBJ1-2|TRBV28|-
CASSSRGGYTF
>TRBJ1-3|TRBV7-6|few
CASSSRTVGSGNTIYF
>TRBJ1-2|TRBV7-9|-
CASSLSGDGYTF
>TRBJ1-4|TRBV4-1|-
CASSQVGGVNEKLFF
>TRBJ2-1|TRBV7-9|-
CASTGGTGSNEQFF
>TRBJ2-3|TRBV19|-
CASNQRTDTQYF
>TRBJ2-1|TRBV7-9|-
CASSKLAGIYNEQFF
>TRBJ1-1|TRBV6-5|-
CASGTGGMNTEAFF
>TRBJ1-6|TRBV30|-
CAWSVLGSSNSPLHF
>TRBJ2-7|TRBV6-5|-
CASSYSGTFDEQYF
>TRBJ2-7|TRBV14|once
CASSQGRQGYEQYF
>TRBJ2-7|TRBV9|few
CASSVGVSYEQYF
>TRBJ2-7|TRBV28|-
CASGVPAGISYEQYF
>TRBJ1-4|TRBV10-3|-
CAISEGTNEKLFF
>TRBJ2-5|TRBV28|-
CASSRVTGFIGETQYF
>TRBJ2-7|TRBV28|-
CASSRLGSEQYF
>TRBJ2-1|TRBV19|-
CASSGMSAAINEQFF
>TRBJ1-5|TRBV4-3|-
CASSQEGTGTDGPQHF
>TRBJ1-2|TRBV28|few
CASTQAGGQYGYTF
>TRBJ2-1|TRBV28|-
CASSSGLDGNEQFF
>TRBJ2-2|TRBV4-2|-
CASSPGSEAVAGGELFF